This section outlines one T cell receptor (beta chain) sequence together with its context. TEMRA cells underwent FACS enrichment and CD8+ and CD4+ T cells underwent negative isolation. The data were obtained in a study of CD8 T cells in Susac syndrome. Reverse transcription used about 0.45 to 1 ug RNA and random hexamers. TCRdb used MiXCR to reprocess the immunoSEQ multiplex PCR reads, holding one entry per CDR3 protein. This sample has hundreds of thousands of distinct CDR3 sequences, with 70% to 90% found just once. Material: CD8+ T cells from PBMCs. The TCR comes from a human donor with multiple sclerosis.

The CDR3 DNA sequence: TGTGCCATCCTCCGGGGCCCCTACGCCACAGATACGCAGTATTTT. As protein: CAILRGPYATDTQYF. The V call is TRBV6-1, the J call TRBJ2-3; either TRBD1 or TRBD2 may fit D (5 bases each). This CDR3 contains 15 residues. Germline CDR1 is MNHNS and CDR2 is SASEGT. The germline V and J ends were trimmed by 10 bases and 2 bases, with 19 bases remaining between them.